The 3 T cell receptor beta chains in this list originate from one sample, sequenced in a study of cytomegalovirus exposure and HLA in healthy donors. Primers: 60 Vbeta forward and 13 Jbeta reverse. The repertoire was sequenced with immunoSEQ multiplex PCR; TCRdb's copy has only in-frame clones and lacks some. The data show around 200,000 clones, with 79% seen just once and approximately 2.2% held by the top ten. The sequenced material came from PBMCs. The receptors were gathered from a woman in her 50s in good health and CMV-seronegative.

This clone appeared once. V is TRBV6-6 and J is TRBJ1-3; 7 positions agree with TRBD1. This CDR3 contains 15 residues. After removal of 6 bases from V and 0 bases from J, the junction contained 5 bases not matched to a gene. In germline, CDR1 is MNHNY, CDR2 SVGAGI (reference sequence). The CDR3 loop reads CASRPTGTSGNTIYF. The DNA for the CDR3 is TGTGCCAGCAGGCCGACAGGGACCTCTGGAAACACCATATATTTT.

The CDR3 reads CASRWGGGTTNEQFF. The CDR3 DNA is TGTGCCAGTAGATGGGGAGGAGGAACAACCAATGAGCAGTTCTTC. The chain recombines TRBV19 with TRBJ2-1; weak D call: TRBD2 (6 bases). CDR1 LNHDA and CDR2 SQIVND come from the germline V gene (reference sequence). The CDR3 covers 15 residues. Trimming removed 6 bases at V and 6 bases at J, with 18 bases between.

The V call is TRBV7-9, the J call TRBJ2-2, with TRBD1 identical over 9 bases. Trimming at V came to 2 bases and at J to 1 base, leaving 2 bases not matched to a gene. The germline CDR1 and CDR2 sequences are SEHNR and FQNEAQ (reference sequence). This CDR3 region has 16 residues. CDR3 nucleotide sequence: TGTGCCAGCAGCTTAAGGGGACAGGGGAACACCGGGGAGCTGTTTTTT. Protein product: CASSLRGQGNTGELFF.